This TCR beta chain was observed in a study of type 1 and type 2 diabetes patients. On the study more broadly: Donors were type 1 diabetes, type 2 diabetes, or nondiabetic controls.

A note on this clonotype: What it binds is not known.

CDR3 length equals 16 residues. Germline V gene sequence: CDR1 SNHLY, CDR2 FYNNEI. V was pared by 5 bases and J by 0 bases, with 10 bases of the junction left unmatched. Overall study results and limits: Age and gender were not matched between study groups. Between type 2 diabetes and control samples, V and J usage averaged roughly 0.97 correlation.

PCR was run on genomic DNA. Amplification of the beta chain CDR3 used 30 forward and 13 reverse multiplex primers. MiXCR was run by TCRdb on the multiplex PCR reads, yielding one entry per CDR3 protein. Of 250,000 or so distinct CDR3 sequences detected, approximately 50% appear once; the ten largest clones hold around 13%. The V gene is TRBV2, the J gene TRBJ2-7, with 7 bases aligning to TRBD2. What was sequenced was peripheral blood mononuclear cells (PBMCs). This TCR was sampled from a man younger than 35 with type 2 diabetes. CDR3 bases: TGTGCCAGCAGTCGTCCCGAGACTAGCAACTCCTACGAGCAGTACTTC. It translates to CASSRPETSNSYEQYF.